What follows are 15 T cell receptor beta chains derived from one specimen sequenced in a study of blood T cell repertoires in COVID-19. Profiling relied on immunoSEQ multiplex PCR, and the TCRdb table lists in-frame clones only, not all of them. The data show approximately 180,000 clones, with 75% to 95% seen just once and around 0.53% held by the top ten. Sequencing used peripheral blood. The receptors stem from a man between 45 and 60 years old with acute or convalescent COVID-19.

This rearrangement joins TRBV28 to TRBJ1-5; 8 bases agree with TRBD1. V lost 6 bases, J lost 1 base, and 17 bases stayed unmatched. Per germline, CDR1 MDHEN and CDR2 SYDVKM. The CDR3 sequence is 19 residues long. For the CDR3, the DNA is TGTGCCAGCAGCTCACCCCGGGACAGGCCGGGGCAGAGCAATCAGCCCCAGCATTTT. Encoded protein: CASSSPRDRPGQSNQPQHF.

CDR3 protein: CASNALGGRVNEQFF. Written as DNA, the CDR3 is TGTGCCAGCAATGCCCTGGGCGGGAGGGTTAATGAGCAGTTCTTC. The V gene is TRBV6-5, the J gene TRBJ2-1; the match to TRBD2 covers 9 bases. CDR1 is MNHEY and CDR2 is SVGAGI in the germline V gene. V was clipped by 7 bases and J by 7 bases; unmatched bases: 11. The CDR3 sequence is 15 residues long.

In its sample, this clone was seen many times. This chain connects TRBV19 to TRBJ1-2; 7 bases line up with TRBD1. The germline gives CDR1 LNHDA, CDR2 SQIVND (reference sequence). Germline trimming cut 5 bases from V and 5 bases from J; bases unmatched to any gene: 11. This CDR3 has 15 residues. In DNA form, the CDR3 reads TGTGCCAGTAGTGATGACAGGGTATTCGGTTATGGCTACACCTTC. It is translated as CASSDDRVFGYGYTF.

The CDR3 loop reads CSVGQGGHGYTF. In DNA form, the CDR3 reads TGCAGCGTTGGACAGGGGGGACATGGCTACACCTTC. The V gene is TRBV29-1, the J gene TRBJ1-2; 9 bases are a match to TRBD1. This CDR3 has 12 residues. From germline, CDR1 is SQVTM and CDR2 ANQGSEA. The trim removed 4 bases at V and 6 bases at J, leaving 3 bases unmatched.

V and J are TRBV29-1 and TRBJ1-1; no clear D. V was cut by 5 bases and J by 0 bases, with 4 bases left in between. This CDR3 spans 11 amino acids. Germline V lookup: CDR1 SQVTM, CDR2 ANQGSEA. The CDR3 region is CSVSLNTEAFF. CDR3 nucleotide sequence: TGCAGCGTTTCATTGAACACTGAAGCTTTCTTT.

The table lists this clone with a count of one. The genes are TRBV7-2 and TRBJ2-2; D unclear. The germline gives CDR1 SGHTA, CDR2 FQGNSA. V was shortened by 3 bases and J by 9 bases, with 5 bases between the two germline ends. The CDR3 is 11 amino acids. The CDR3 loop is CASSFGRELFF. CDR3 DNA sequence: TGTGCCAGCAGCTTCGGTCGGGAGCTGTTTTTT.

This clone has only one observation. The V and J genes are TRBV2 and TRBJ1-6, with 8 nucleotides matching TRBD1. The CDR3 totals 15 residues. The germline CDR1 and CDR2 sequences are SNHLY and FYNNEI. The V segment lost 4 bases and the J segment 5 bases; nucleotides outside the gene matches: 4. CDR3 nucleotide sequence: TGTGCCAGCAGTGGAACAGGGGGGAATAATTCACCCCTCCACTTT. Translation gives CASSGTGGNNSPLHF.

The chain joins TRBV10-3 to TRBJ2-1; 14 nucleotides align to TRBD2. Germline V CDR1 and CDR2: ENHRY, SYGVKD. V dropped 0 bases and J dropped 2; count of bases not matched to a gene: 3. This CDR3 comprises 18 residues. CDR3 sequence (DNA): TGTGCCATCAGTGAGTCCCGGACTAGCGGGGGGCCCTACAATGAGCAGTTCTTC. Amino acids: CAISESRTSGGPYNEQFF.

The rearrangement uses TRBV4-1 and TRBJ1-3; D is unclear. Germline-derived CDR1 and CDR2 are MGHRA and YSYEKL. The CDR3 is 18 residues long. Trimming stripped 0 bases from V and 0 bases from J, with 15 bases between. CDR3 coding DNA: TGCGCCAGCAGCCAAGATCCGAGCGGAAAGGGCTCTGGAAACACCATATATTTT. Its translation: CASSQDPSGKGSGNTIYF.

The chain links TRBV2 to TRBJ2-3; tentatively, D is TRBD1 (6 bases). CDR1 is SNHLY, CDR2 FYNNEI, per germline. The CDR3 covers 15 residues. The V end was cut by 2 bases, the J end by 1 base, with 10 bases between. The CDR3 DNA sequence: TGTGCCAGCAGTGAATGGGACACCCGCACAGATACGCAGTATTTT. Translating it yields CASSEWDTRTDTQYF.

CDR3 in amino acids: CASSYGAGELFF. In DNA form, the CDR3 reads TGTGCCAGCAGTTACGGAGCCGGGGAGCTGTTTTTT. The chain joins TRBV6-5 to TRBJ2-2; the D is unclear. This CDR3 has 12 residues. Germline CDR1 MNHEY, CDR2 SVGAGI. V shed 2 bases and J shed 6 bases, with 4 bases lying between them.

The genes are TRBV11-2 and TRBJ1-1; TRBD1 is a possible D gene (6 bases). The CDR3 runs to 16 residues. Germline V lookup: CDR1 SGHAT, CDR2 FQNNGV. V lost 2 bases and J 0 bases, leaving 13 bases between the germline ends. CDR3 protein: CASSLRGGYMNTEAFF. CDR3 DNA sequence: TGTGCCAGCAGCTTAAGGGGGGGGTATATGAACACTGAAGCTTTCTTT.

The chain joins TRBV10-3 to TRBJ1-4, with a possible D match to TRBD1 (5 bases). From germline, CDR1 is ENHRY and CDR2 SYGVKD. This CDR3 contains 14 residues. The V gene lost 2 bases and the J gene lost 15 bases, with 19 bases spanning the gap. The CDR3 reads CAISERAGNDVVFF. The CDR3 region has the DNA TGTGCCATCAGTGAGAGGGCAGGGAACGATGTGGTGTTTTTT.

The chain is built from TRBV28 and TRBJ2-6; weak D call: TRBD2 (5 bases). Per the germline V gene, CDR1 is MDHEN and CDR2 is SYDVKM. The CDR3 covers 15 residues. Trimming cost V 3 bases and J 0 bases, with 6 bases left between them. The CDR3 nucleotides read TGTGCCAGCAGTTTCCGGGGCTCTGGGGCCAACGTCCTGACTTTC. Its protein product is CASSFRGSGANVLTF.

Of note for this clone: Other DNA variants within this sample encode the same CDR3. V gene TRBV6-5 combines with J gene TRBJ1-2, with D unclear. Germline V gene lookup returns CDR1 MNHEY and CDR2 SVGAGI. There are 15 residues in the CDR3. V was pared by 0 bases and J by 2 bases, with 10 bases between. CDR3 in DNA: TGTGCCAGCAGTTACTCGAGTAGAGGGAACTATGGCTACACCTTC. Its protein product is CASSYSSRGNYGYTF.